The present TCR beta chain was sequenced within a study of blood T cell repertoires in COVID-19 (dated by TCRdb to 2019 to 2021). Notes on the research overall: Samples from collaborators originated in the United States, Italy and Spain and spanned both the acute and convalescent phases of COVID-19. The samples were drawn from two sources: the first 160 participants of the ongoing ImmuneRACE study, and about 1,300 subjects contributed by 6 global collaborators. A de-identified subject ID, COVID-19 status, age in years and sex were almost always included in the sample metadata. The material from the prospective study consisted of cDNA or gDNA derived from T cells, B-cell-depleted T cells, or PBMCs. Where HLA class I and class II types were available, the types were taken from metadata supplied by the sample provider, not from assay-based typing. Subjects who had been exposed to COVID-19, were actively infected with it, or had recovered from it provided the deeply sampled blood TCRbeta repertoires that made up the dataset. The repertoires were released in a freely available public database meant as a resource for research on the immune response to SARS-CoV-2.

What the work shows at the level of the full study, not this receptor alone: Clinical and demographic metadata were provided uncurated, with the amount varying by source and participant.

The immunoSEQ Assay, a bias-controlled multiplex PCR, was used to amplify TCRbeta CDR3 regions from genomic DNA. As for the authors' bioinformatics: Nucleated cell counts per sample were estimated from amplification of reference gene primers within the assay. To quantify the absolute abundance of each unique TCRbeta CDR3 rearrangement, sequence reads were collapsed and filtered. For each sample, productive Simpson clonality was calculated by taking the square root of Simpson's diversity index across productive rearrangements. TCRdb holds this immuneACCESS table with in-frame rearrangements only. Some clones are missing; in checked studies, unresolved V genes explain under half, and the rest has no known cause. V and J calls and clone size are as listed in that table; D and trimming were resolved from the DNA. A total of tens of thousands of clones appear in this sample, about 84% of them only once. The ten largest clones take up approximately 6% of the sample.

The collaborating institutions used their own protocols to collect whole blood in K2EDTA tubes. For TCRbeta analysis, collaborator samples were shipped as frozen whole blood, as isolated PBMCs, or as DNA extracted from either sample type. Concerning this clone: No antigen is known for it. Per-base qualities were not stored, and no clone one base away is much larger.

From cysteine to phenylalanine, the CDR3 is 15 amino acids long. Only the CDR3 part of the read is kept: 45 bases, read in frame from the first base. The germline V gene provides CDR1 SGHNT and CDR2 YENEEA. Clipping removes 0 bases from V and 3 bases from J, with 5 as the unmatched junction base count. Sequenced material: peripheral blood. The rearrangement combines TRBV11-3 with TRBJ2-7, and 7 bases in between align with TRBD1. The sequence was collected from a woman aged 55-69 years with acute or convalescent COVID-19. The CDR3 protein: CASSLERQGHYEQYF. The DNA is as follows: TGTGCCAGCAGCTTAGAGAGACAGGGACACTACGAGCAGTACTTC.